This T cell receptor beta chain is drawn from a study of CD8 T cells in ankylosing spondylitis. Regarding this clonotype: The antigen remains unidentified.

TCRdb analysed the 5' RACE reads with MiXCR anew, one entry per CDR3 protein. The data show 380,000 or so distinct CDR3 sequences, with about 20% seen just once and around 13% held by the top ten. V gave up 4 bases and J gave up 4 bases; unmatched junction bases: 5. The germline CDR1 and CDR2 sequences are SGHTA and FQGNSA. CDR3 length: 14 residues. Study results and caveats: A motif in TCR beta, a set of eight highly homologous variants, appeared characteristic of ankylosing spondylitis blood.

The clonotype comes from a male donor with ankylosing spondylitis or in good health (not recorded which). What was sequenced was blood, either unsorted or a sorted T cell fraction (not recorded which). The J gene is TRBJ2-5, the V gene TRBV7-2, with TRBD2 identical over 8 bases. CDR3: CASSSGGWGETQYF. As DNA, the CDR3 is TGTGCCAGCAGCTCGGGGGGGTGGGGAGAGACCCAGTACTTC. Drawing the rest from reference TRBV7-2 and TRBJ2-5, the complete variable domain is GAGVSQSPSNKVTEKGKDVELRCDPISGHTALYWYRQSLGQGLEFLIYFQGNSAPDKSGLPSDRFSAERTGGSVSTLTIQRTQQEDSAVYLCASSSGGWGETQYFGPGTRLLVL.